These T cell receptor beta chains were read from a single sample in a study of T cell responses to AZD1222 COVID-19 vaccine. Sequencing was performed with immunoSEQ multiplex PCR; in TCRdb, only in-frame clones are kept and a portion is missing. This sample has about 94,000 clones, with 70% to 90% found just once. Source: peripheral blood, taken on day 0 of AZD1222 vaccination. The receptor set was obtained from an adult in good health. Both conserved end residues are part of each CDR3. The order of the fields is J gene, D gene, clone size, V gene, CDR3 length, CDR3 DNA, CDR3 protein. The D gene is left open where the match is weak. Some rows mark clone size as missing; the rest say once, few, many or name a class of expanded clone.

j_call: TRBJ1-4
d_call: .
clone_size: .
v_call: TRBV6-2/TRBV6-3
cdr3_length: 15
cdr3_nt: TGTGCCAGCAGCCTGGCCTCGACAGTTAATGAAAAACTGTTTTTT
cdr3_aa: CASSLASTVNEKLFF

j_call: TRBJ1-1
d_call: TRBD1
clone_size: .
v_call: TRBV5-1
cdr3_length: 13
cdr3_nt: TGCGCCAGCAGCTTACAGGGGGACACTGAAGCTTTCTTT
cdr3_aa: CASSLQGDTEAFF

j_call: TRBJ2-2
d_call: .
clone_size: .
v_call: TRBV6-2/TRBV6-3
cdr3_length: 17
cdr3_nt: TGTGCCAGCAGTGTGCTACAGGGTCCCCTAGAGACCGGGGAGCTGTTTTTT
cdr3_aa: CASSVLQGPLETGELFF

j_call: TRBJ2-5
d_call: .
clone_size: once
v_call: TRBV10-3
cdr3_length: 14
cdr3_nt: TGTGCCATCAGTAGAAGGGGGGGCCAAGAGACCCAGTACTTC
cdr3_aa: CAISRRGGQETQYF

j_call: TRBJ1-5
d_call: TRBD1
clone_size: .
v_call: TRBV13
cdr3_length: 16
cdr3_nt: TGTGCCAGCAGCTTAGGACAGGGGCCTAACAATCAGCCCCAGCATTTT
cdr3_aa: CASSLGQGPNNQPQHF

j_call: TRBJ2-7
d_call: TRBD1
clone_size: .
v_call: TRBV5-1
cdr3_length: 14
cdr3_nt: TGCGCCAGCAGCCCTGGACAGGACGGGAACGAGCAGTACTTC
cdr3_aa: CASSPGQDGNEQYF

j_call: TRBJ2-7
d_call: TRBD1
clone_size: .
v_call: TRBV4-1
cdr3_length: 16
cdr3_nt: TGCGCCAGCAGCCAAGGGGGCGGGACAGGGGGCTACGAGCAGTACTTC
cdr3_aa: CASSQGGGTGGYEQYF

j_call: TRBJ1-6
d_call: .
clone_size: few
v_call: TRBV4-1
cdr3_length: 17
cdr3_nt: TGCGCCAGCAGCCAAGATGCAGGGGTCAACTATAATTCACCCCTCCACTTT
cdr3_aa: CASSQDAGVNYNSPLHF

j_call: TRBJ1-3
d_call: TRBD1
clone_size: .
v_call: TRBV10-2
cdr3_length: 19
cdr3_nt: TGCGCCAGCAGCGCCCGGGACAGGGCGACCGGGACAAGTGGAAACACCATATATTTT
cdr3_aa: CASSARDRATGTSGNTIYF

j_call: TRBJ2-5
d_call: .
clone_size: .
v_call: TRBV10-2
cdr3_length: 13
cdr3_nt: TGCGCCAGCAGTGAGACTAACAGGGAGACCCAGTACTTC
cdr3_aa: CASSETNRETQYF

j_call: TRBJ1-1
d_call: .
clone_size: .
v_call: TRBV12-3/TRBV12-4
cdr3_length: 13
cdr3_nt: TGTGCCAGCAGTTTTCTGGACAACACTGAAGCTTTCTTT
cdr3_aa: CASSFLDNTEAFF

j_call: TRBJ2-3
d_call: .
clone_size: .
v_call: TRBV5-6
cdr3_length: 14
cdr3_nt: TGTGCCAGCAGCTTATTAAGGGGCACAGATACGCAGTATTTT
cdr3_aa: CASSLLRGTDTQYF

j_call: TRBJ1-2
d_call: .
clone_size: .
v_call: TRBV2
cdr3_length: 17
cdr3_nt: TGTGCCAGCAGTGAACCTAGGGCAGGGGATCTCAACTATGGCTACACCTTC
cdr3_aa: CASSEPRAGDLNYGYTF

j_call: TRBJ1-1
d_call: .
clone_size: once
v_call: TRBV10-3
cdr3_length: 11
cdr3_nt: TGTGCCATCAGATTAAACACTGAAGCTTTCTTT
cdr3_aa: CAIRLNTEAFF

j_call: TRBJ2-2
d_call: TRBD1
clone_size: .
v_call: TRBV5-1
cdr3_length: 15
cdr3_nt: TGCGCCAGCAGCATTGGACAGGGCGAGACCGGGGAGCTGTTTTTT
cdr3_aa: CASSIGQGETGELFF

j_call: TRBJ2-2
d_call: .
clone_size: .
v_call: TRBV24-1
cdr3_length: 17
cdr3_nt: TGTGCCACCAGTGATTTGCGCAGGCCTCCCTCCCCCGGGGAGCTGTTTTTT
cdr3_aa: CATSDLRRPPSPGELFF